This section outlines one T cell receptor beta chain sequence together with its context. The assay was immunoSEQ multiplex PCR, and TCRdb's table has in-frame clones only and misses some. The sample yields 150,000 to 200,000 clones, roughly 83% seen once. This record comes from a study of blood T cell repertoires in COVID-19. Study summary: Spain, Italy and the United States supplied samples that represented acute and convalescent COVID-19.

V was trimmed by 6 bases and J by 5 bases, leaving 13 bases between them. This CDR3 is built from 13 residues. Germline lookup yields CDR1 KGHSH and CDR2 LQKENI. The specimen sequenced was PBMCs or T cells enriched from blood (not recorded which). This clonotype was obtained from an older woman who had recovered from COVID-19. The V gene is TRBV18, the J gene TRBJ2-5, with D maybe TRBD1 (6 bases). The CDR3 DNA reads as TGTGCCAGCTCCCTAGTCCAGGGGGAGACCCAGTACTTC. Amino acid sequence: CASSLVQGETQYF. Together with reference TRBV18 and TRBJ2-5, the CDR3 gives the full variable domain: NAGVMQNPRHLVRRRGQEARLRCSPMKGHSHVYWYRQLPEEGLKFMVYLQKENIIDESGMPKERFSAEFPKEGPSILRIQQVVRGDSAAYFCASSLVQGETQYFGPGTRLLVL.